Included here is one TCR beta chain sequence, with context. No antigen is known for it. Nothing much larger sits one base from this clone, and base qualities are not available. The data stem from a study of metastatic and nonmetastatic thyroid tumors (dated by TCRdb to the early 2020s). About the study as a whole: Repertoires from peripheral blood and from tumor or nodule tissue samples of malignant and benign thyroid patients were compared.

None of the patients had been given any treatment before thyroid surgery. The study retrospectively analysed patient clinical samples collected from about 2011 to 2018 using T-cell receptor beta sequencing. Receptors were amplified or captured by PCR. TCRdb shows the sequencer as Illumina HiSeq 4000. The TCR beta-chain CDR3 region of each patient was profiled by high-throughput sequencing. In the authors' own workflow: The researchers built a classifier to tell apart papillary thyroid cancer patients with distant metastasis, based on CDR3 differences among clinicopathological groups. To measure repertoire diversity the researchers used the Shannon index, while the Morisita-Horn index served to gauge how similar the tumor and blood repertoires were. TCRdb trimmed public reads at Q25 via fastp, called clones via MiXCR and kept in-frame beta chains. It is TCRdb's table, rather than the study itself, that gives the V and J calls and clone size. Here the sample has roughly 15,000 clones; around 28% occur a single time. Roughly 13% of the sample goes to the ten largest clones.

The investigation overall reported the following: In both blood and tumor samples, malignant tumors were reported to have significantly higher TCR beta diversity than benign nodules.

CDR1 and CDR2 are read off the germline V gene as MNHEY and SVGEGT. Between the V and J ends, shortened by 0 bases and 9 bases respectively, the junction contains 15 bases. The cysteine opens and the phenylalanine closes a CDR3 of 15 amino acids. Only the CDR3 DNA stays, 45 bases, in frame from base 1. The sequenced sample consisted of tumor tissue. The V and J segments used are TRBV6-2 or TRBV6-3 and TRBJ2-1; the best D guess is TRBD1, with 7 bases matching. The receptor's source is a male donor with papillary thyroid cancer or a benign thyroid nodule (not recorded which). Some clones in this sample may be carry-over from other donors' samples. The DNA sequence is given as TGTGCCAGCAGTTACTCGAGCCAGGGGGGTAGTGAGCAGTTCTTC. Its translation is CASSYSSQGGSEQFF.